The T cell receptor (beta chain) described here comes from a study of T cell repertoires in cytomegalovirus infection. TCRdb ran MiXCR on the reads and lists one entry per CDR3 protein. The sample has some 180,000 distinct CDR3 sequences, about 15% seen once; the top ten hold approximately 25%. This clonotype was detected only a few times. This receptor was obtained from a human donor in good health (CMV status not recorded). Some clones in this sample may be carry-over from other donors' samples. The sequencing sample was made of CD8+ T cells from PBMCs.

CDR3 protein: CASNGNNEKLFF. The CDR3 DNA reads TGTGCCAGCAACGGCAATAATGAAAAACTGTTTTTT. The V gene is TRBV12-3 or TRBV12-4, the J gene TRBJ1-4; D remains ambiguous. The CDR3 runs 12 residues. With 7 bases removed from V and 4 bases from J, the gap between germline ends came to 7 bases.